Each of the 30 T cell receptor beta chains below was sequenced from the same sample in a study of monozygotic twins with inflammatory bowel disease. From its re-call of the 5' RACE reads, TCRdb lists each CDR3 protein once, without DNA. Its table records roughly 150,000 distinct CDR3 sequences. The specimen was blood. These receptors all stem from a human donor with ulcerative colitis or Crohn's disease, or a healthy co-twin of an affected twin (not recorded which).

This rearrangement joins TRBV6-5 to TRBJ2-7; TCRdb outputs TRBD1, but without DNA this stays unchecked. The CDR3 is 13 amino acids. CDR1 is MNHEY and CDR2 is SVGAGI in the germline V gene. The CDR3 protein is CASWDRESYEQYF.

This chain uses TRBV3-1 with TRBJ1-6; TCRdb's assignment of TRBD1 cannot be checked, as there is no DNA. The CDR3 length is 18 residues. Germline V lookup: CDR1 LGHDT, CDR2 YNNKEL (reference sequence). CDR3 residues: CASSQGGLGQGYNSPLHF.

The genes are TRBV3-1 and TRBJ2-7. This CDR3 comprises 15 residues. The germline V gene encodes CDR1 LGHDT and CDR2 YNNKEL (reference sequence). CDR3 amino acids: CASSQGPGTTYEQYF.

This chain uses TRBV5-1 with TRBJ2-1; TCRdb's D gene call, TRBD1, goes unchecked for lack of DNA. The germline CDR1 and CDR2 sequences are SGHRS and YFSETQ. The CDR3 totals 17 residues. The CDR3 is CASSLDPTGGVKVEQFF.

This chain links TRBV18 with TRBJ2-7; TCRdb's D gene call, TRBD1, goes unchecked for lack of DNA. The CDR3 runs 15 residues. From germline, CDR1 is KGHSH and CDR2 LQKENI. The CDR3 sequence: CASSPPSPGKYEQYF.

This CDR3 reads CASSSGLAGIYEQYF. The V gene is TRBV11-1, the J gene TRBJ2-7; TCRdb outputs TRBD2, but without DNA this stays unchecked. Germline CDR1 reads SGHAT; CDR2 reads FQDESV (reference sequence). There are 15 residues in the CDR3.

The chain employs TRBV25-1 and TRBJ2-7; lacking DNA, the TRBD2 call made by TCRdb goes unchecked. The CDR3 is 14 amino acids. Germline-derived CDR1 and CDR2 are MGHDK and SYGVNS. The CDR3 here is CASKSAGGSYEQYF.

This chain connects TRBV27 to TRBJ2-5. The germline gives CDR1 MNHEY, CDR2 SMNVEV (reference sequence). The CDR3 is made up of 11 amino acids. The chain's CDR3 is CASSQGETQYF.

The chain recombines TRBV20-1 with TRBJ2-7; TCRdb's D gene call, TRBD2, goes unchecked for lack of DNA. The CDR3 has 11 residues. Germline-derived CDR1 and CDR2 are DFQATT and SNEGSKA (reference sequence). The chain's CDR3 is CSASASYEQYF.

The V gene is TRBV5-1, the J gene TRBJ2-7. Germline assignment: CDR1 SGHRS and CDR2 YFSETQ. This CDR3 has 13 residues. CDR3 region: CASSLRISYEQYF.

The rearrangement joins TRBV9 to TRBJ2-1. CDR3 size: 15 residues. Germline CDR1 SGDLS, CDR2 YYNGEE. CDR3 sequence: CASSPTSRTYNEQFF.

The V call is TRBV1, the J call TRBJ2-3; TCRdb proposes TRBD2, but this gene call is untestable without DNA. TRBV1 is noted as a pseudogene. The CDR3 consists of 17 residues. CDR3: CTSSRQPGLVVVDTQYF.

This chain uses TRBV24-1 with TRBJ2-7. CDR1 is KGHDR and CDR2 is SFDVKD in the germline V gene. There are 13 residues in the CDR3. CDR3: CATSRGRYYEQYF.

The chain uses TRBV25-1 and TRBJ2-2. CDR1 is MGHDK, CDR2 SYGVNS, per germline. The CDR3 totals 14 residues. CDR3: CASSEWQNTGELFF.

This chain links TRBV18 with TRBJ1-5; no DNA is available, so the TRBD1 call from TCRdb remains unchecked. This CDR3 has 16 amino acids. The germline V gene has CDR1 KGHSH and CDR2 LQKENI. The CDR3 here is CASSLWTGEGNQPQHF.

The V and J genes are TRBV29-1 and TRBJ2-5; the TCRdb call, TRBD1, lacks DNA for checking. The CDR3 sequence is 12 residues long. The germline V gene has CDR1 SQVTM and CDR2 ANQGSEA. The CDR3 protein is CSEAPSQETQYF. The variable domain in full, with the rest retrieved from reference TRBV29-1 and TRBJ2-5, is SAVISQKPSRDICQRGTSLTIQCQVDSQVTMMFWYRQQPGQSLTLIATANQGSEATYESGFVIDKFPISRPNLTFSTLTVSNMSPEDSSIYLCSEAPSQETQYFGPGTRLLVL.

J is TRBJ2-7 and V is TRBV10-3; the D call from TCRdb, TRBD1, cannot be confirmed without DNA. The CDR3 totals 16 residues. Germline lookup yields CDR1 ENHRY and CDR2 SYGVKD. The CDR3 sequence: CAISAGKQGSSYEQYF.

CDR3 region: CSAPPSGRYEQYF. The chain uses TRBV20-1 and TRBJ2-7; TCRdb's assignment of TRBD2 cannot be checked, as there is no DNA. CDR1 and CDR2 from the germline V gene are DFQATT and SNEGSKA (reference sequence). The CDR3 length is 13 residues.

The rearrangement links TRBV20-1 to TRBJ2-1; absent DNA, TCRdb's TRBD1 call cannot be checked. CDR3 length: 12 residues. Germline V CDR1 and CDR2: DFQATT, SNEGSKA (reference sequence). The CDR3 reads CSAGDANNEQFF.

The chain carries TRBV5-1 and TRBJ2-7. In germline, CDR1 is SGHRS, CDR2 YFSETQ. The CDR3 contains 12 residues. CDR3 amino acids: CASSQSGYEQYF.

The chain recombines TRBV4-1 with TRBJ2-1. CDR3 length: 14 residues. Germline-derived CDR1 and CDR2 are MGHRA and YSYEKL. CDR3 loop: CASSQDVRDNEQFF.

The chain has TRBV10-3 and TRBJ2-1; with no DNA, the TCRdb D assignment of TRBD1 cannot be verified. The CDR3 is 11 amino acids. Per the germline V gene, CDR1 is ENHRY and CDR2 is SYGVKD. This CDR3 is CAIRAGDEQFF.

The chain couples TRBV29-1 to TRBJ1-2; checking the TCRdb D call of TRBD1 is not possible without DNA. Germline V gene lookup returns CDR1 SQVTM and CDR2 ANQGSEA. The CDR3 is 14 amino acids. The CDR3 spells CSVDRGPPSYGYTF.

This chain joins TRBV20-1 and TRBJ2-7; the D gene TCRdb calls, TRBD1, cannot be checked with no DNA. Germline V gene lookup returns CDR1 DFQATT and CDR2 SNEGSKA (reference sequence). CDR3 length: 13 amino acids. The CDR3 reads CSAGGTGRDEQYF.

The chain joins TRBV5-1 to TRBJ1-1; the TCRdb call, TRBD1, lacks DNA for checking. CDR3 length equals 15 residues. CDR1 is SGHRS, CDR2 YFSETQ, per germline. CDR3 sequence: CASSLMTGRNTEAFF.

The rearrangement uses TRBV20-1 and TRBJ2-7; TCRdb picks TRBD1, but there is no DNA to check that call. The CDR3 runs to 14 residues. The V gene's germline CDR1 is DFQATT and CDR2 SNEGSKA (reference sequence). The CDR3 reads CSARDWTGPSEQYF.

The chain uses TRBV20-1 and TRBJ2-7; lacking DNA, the TRBD2 call made by TCRdb goes unchecked. The CDR3 runs 14 residues. CDR1 is DFQATT and CDR2 is SNEGSKA in the germline V gene (reference sequence). The CDR3 reads CSAFIAGGSGEQYF.

The rearrangement links TRBV29-1 to TRBJ1-1; TCRdb returns TRBD1, unconfirmable since there is no DNA. In germline, CDR1 is SQVTM, CDR2 ANQGSEA. CDR3 size: 14 residues. CDR3 amino acids: CSARDRGFTTEAFF.

The chain combines TRBV11-2 with TRBJ2-1; TCRdb gives TRBD1 as the D gene, but with no DNA this cannot be confirmed. The CDR3 sequence is 11 residues long. Germline CDR1 is SGHAT and CDR2 is FQNNGV. CDR3 in amino acids: CASSLVRVEFF.

The V call is TRBV5-4, the J call TRBJ1-4. This CDR3 is 15 amino acids long. Germline loops: CDR1 SGHNT, CDR2 YYREEE (reference sequence). CDR3 region: CASSPMGGGIEKLFF.